This T cell receptor beta chain is from a study of identifying expanded T cells in peripheral blood. The repertoire was sequenced with immunoSEQ multiplex PCR; TCRdb's copy has only in-frame clones and lacks some. The sample shows around 130,000 clones, about 86% of them seen only once. The CDR3 has 14 amino acids. The germline V gene encodes CDR1 MRHNA and CDR2 SNTAGT. V was trimmed by 3 bases and J by 10 bases, leaving 13 bases between them. The receptor was derived from a person aged 18 to 70 in good health. The sequenced sample consisted of blood. The chain carries TRBV6-4 and TRBJ1-6; D is ambiguous. DNA for the CDR3: TGTGCCAGCAGTGAAAGGTCGGGTGGGTCACCCCTCCACTTT. Translating gives CASSERSGGSPLHF.